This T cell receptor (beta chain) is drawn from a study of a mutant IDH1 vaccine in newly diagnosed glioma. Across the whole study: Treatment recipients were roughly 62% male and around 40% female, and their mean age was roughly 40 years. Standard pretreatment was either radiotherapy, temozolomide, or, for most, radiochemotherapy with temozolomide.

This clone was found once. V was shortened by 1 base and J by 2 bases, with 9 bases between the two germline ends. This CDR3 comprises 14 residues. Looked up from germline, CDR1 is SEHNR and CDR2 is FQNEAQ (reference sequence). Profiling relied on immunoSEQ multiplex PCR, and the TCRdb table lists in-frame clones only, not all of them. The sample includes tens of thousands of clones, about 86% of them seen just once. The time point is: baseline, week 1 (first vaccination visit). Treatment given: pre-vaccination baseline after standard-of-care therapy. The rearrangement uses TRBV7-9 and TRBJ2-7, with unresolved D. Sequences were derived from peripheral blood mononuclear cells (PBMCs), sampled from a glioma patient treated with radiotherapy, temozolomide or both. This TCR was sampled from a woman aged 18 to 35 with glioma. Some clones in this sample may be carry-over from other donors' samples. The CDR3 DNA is TGTGCCAGCAGCTTAGGGTCTGGGACCTACGAGCAGTACTTC. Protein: CASSLGSGTYEQYF.